The 2 T cell receptor beta chains reported below all come from one sample, sequenced in a study of blood T cell repertoires in COVID-19. Repertoires were generated with immunoSEQ multiplex PCR, while TCRdb's copy carries only in-frame clones and drops some. The sample gives 250,000 to 300,000 clones, 65% to 90% of which show up once; around 3.2% is in the top ten. The sequenced sample was peripheral blood. Receptor source: a woman aged 55-75 years with active or convalescent COVID-19.

The chain combines TRBV5-5 with TRBJ2-3; 7 bases map to TRBD2. The CDR3 has 16 amino acids. After removal of 4 bases from V and 0 bases from J, the junction contained 8 bases not matched to a gene. Germline V gene lookup returns CDR1 SGHKS and CDR2 YYEKEE (reference sequence). CDR3 protein: CASSPEWRGSTDTQYF. The CDR3 nucleotides are TGTGCCAGCAGCCCCGAGTGGCGGGGGAGCACAGATACGCAGTATTTT. The variable domain in full, completed from reference TRBV5-5 and TRBJ2-3, reads DAGVTQSPTHLIKTRGQQVTLRCSPISGHKSVSWYQQVLGQGPQFIFQYYEKEERGRGNFPDRFSARQFPNYSSELNVNALLLGDSALYLCASSPEWRGSTDTQYFGPGTRLTVL.

In its sample, this clone was seen once. Additional DNA sequences in this sample encode the identical CDR3. The chain carries TRBV9 and TRBJ2-5; maybe TRBD2 (6 bases). Trimming pared 0 bases from V and 5 bases from J, leaving 11 bases between. The germline CDR1 and CDR2 sequences are SGDLS and YYNGEE. This CDR3 comprises 14 residues. Written as DNA, the CDR3 is TGTGCCAGCAGCGTAGCCGGCGGGGATGAGACCCAGTACTTC. Encoded protein: CASSVAGGDETQYF.